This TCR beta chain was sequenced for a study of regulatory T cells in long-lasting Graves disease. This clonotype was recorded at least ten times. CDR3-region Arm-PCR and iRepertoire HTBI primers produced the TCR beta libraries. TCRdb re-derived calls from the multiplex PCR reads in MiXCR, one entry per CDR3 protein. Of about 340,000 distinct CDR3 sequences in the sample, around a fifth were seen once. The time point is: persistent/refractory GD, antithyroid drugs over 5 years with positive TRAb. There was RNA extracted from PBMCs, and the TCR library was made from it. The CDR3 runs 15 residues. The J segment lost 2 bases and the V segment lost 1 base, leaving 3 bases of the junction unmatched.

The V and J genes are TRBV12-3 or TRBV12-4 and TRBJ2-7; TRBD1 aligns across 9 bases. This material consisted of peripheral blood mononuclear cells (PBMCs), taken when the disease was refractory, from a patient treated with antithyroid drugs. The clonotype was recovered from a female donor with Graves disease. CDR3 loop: CASSLEGQGPYEQYF. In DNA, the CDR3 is TGTGCCAGCAGTTTAGAGGGACAGGGACCCTACGAGCAGTACTTC.